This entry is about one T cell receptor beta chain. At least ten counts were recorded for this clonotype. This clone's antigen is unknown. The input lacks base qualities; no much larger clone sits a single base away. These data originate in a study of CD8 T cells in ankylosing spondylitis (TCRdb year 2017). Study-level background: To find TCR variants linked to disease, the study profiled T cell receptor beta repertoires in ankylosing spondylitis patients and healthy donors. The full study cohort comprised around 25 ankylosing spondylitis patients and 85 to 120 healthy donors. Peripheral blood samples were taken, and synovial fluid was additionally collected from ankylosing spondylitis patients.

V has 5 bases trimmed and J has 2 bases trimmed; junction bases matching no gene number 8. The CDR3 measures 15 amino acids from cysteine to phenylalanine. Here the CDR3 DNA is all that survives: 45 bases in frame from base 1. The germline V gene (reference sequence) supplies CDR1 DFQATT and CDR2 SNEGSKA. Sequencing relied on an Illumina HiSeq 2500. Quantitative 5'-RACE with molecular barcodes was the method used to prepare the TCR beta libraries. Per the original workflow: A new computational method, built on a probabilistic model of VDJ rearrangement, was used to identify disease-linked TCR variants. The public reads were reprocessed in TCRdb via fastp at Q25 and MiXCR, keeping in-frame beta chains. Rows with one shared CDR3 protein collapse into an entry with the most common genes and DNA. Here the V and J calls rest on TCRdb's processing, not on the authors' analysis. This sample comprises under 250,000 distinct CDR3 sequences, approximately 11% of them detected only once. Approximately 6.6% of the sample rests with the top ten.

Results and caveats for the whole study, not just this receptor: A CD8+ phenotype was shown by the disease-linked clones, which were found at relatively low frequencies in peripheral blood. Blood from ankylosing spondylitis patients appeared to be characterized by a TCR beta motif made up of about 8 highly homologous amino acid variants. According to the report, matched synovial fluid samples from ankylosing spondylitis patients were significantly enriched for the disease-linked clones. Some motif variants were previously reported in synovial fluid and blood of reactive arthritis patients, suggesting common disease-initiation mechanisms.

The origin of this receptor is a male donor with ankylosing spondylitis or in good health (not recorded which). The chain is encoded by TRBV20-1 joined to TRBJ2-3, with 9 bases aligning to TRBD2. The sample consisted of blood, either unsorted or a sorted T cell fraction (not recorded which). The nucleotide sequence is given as TGCAGTGCTTCTGATACTAGCGGGTTCACAGATACGCAGTATTTT. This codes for CSASDTSGFTDTQYF.